This TCR beta chain stems from a study of OX40 agonist ivuxolimab in advanced cancers. Study at large: The study enrolled dose-escalation patients with hepatocellular carcinoma, melanoma, renal cell or head and neck cancer. Study-wide results and limits: Averaging showed that CD8+ T cells had more expanded clones than CD4+ did. The authors also found low normalized T-cell clonal expansion in some nonresponders. The specificity for antigen of the expanded peripheral T cells was not determined.

Profiling relied on immunoSEQ multiplex PCR, and the TCRdb table lists in-frame clones only, not all of them. This table has some 97,000 clones, 85% to 90% appearing once. On this clone: Its antigen remains unidentified.

Deletions cut 6 bases from V and 3 bases from J, with 9 bases between. The CDR3 spans 12 residues. Source: CD4+ or CD8+ T cells sorted from blood, taken in a trial of the OX40 agonist ivuxolimab. The chain is built from TRBV6-7 and TRBJ2-7; D is ambiguous. TRBV6-7 is classed as an ORF, of uncertain function. The clonotype originates from an adult with an advanced solid tumor such as melanoma, head and neck, liver or kidney cancer. CDR3 coding DNA: TGTGCCAGCAGCACCCCAAGCTACGAGCAGTACTTC. It specifies CASSTPSYEQYF.